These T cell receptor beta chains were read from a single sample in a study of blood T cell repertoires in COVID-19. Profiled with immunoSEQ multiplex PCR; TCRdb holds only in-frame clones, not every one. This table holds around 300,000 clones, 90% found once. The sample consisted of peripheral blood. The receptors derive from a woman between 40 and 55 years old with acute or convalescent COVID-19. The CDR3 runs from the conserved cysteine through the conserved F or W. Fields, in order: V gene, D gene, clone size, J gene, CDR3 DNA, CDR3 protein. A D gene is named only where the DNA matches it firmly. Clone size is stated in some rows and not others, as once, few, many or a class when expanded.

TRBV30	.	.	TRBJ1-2	TGTGCCTGGAGATTGGGCATTGGCTACACCTTC	CAWRLGIGYTF
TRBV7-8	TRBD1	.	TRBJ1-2	TGTGCCAGCACCTTACGTACGAAAGGACAGGGGAACTATGGCTACACCTTC	CASTLRTKGQGNYGYTF
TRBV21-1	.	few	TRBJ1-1	TGTGCCAGCAGCAAAGGTTGGGGGCGAGGCGACACTGAAGCTTTCTTT	CASSKGWGRGDTEAFF
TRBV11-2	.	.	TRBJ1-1	TGTGCCAGCAGCCCCGAGGTTACTGAAGCTTTCTTT	CASSPEVTEAFF
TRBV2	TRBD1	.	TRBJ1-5	TGTGCCAGCGGGAACAGGGGGATCGACCAGCCCCAGCATTTT	CASGNRGIDQPQHF
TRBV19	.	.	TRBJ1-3	TGTGCCAGTAGTATAGGGCCGGGGATTTCTGGAAACACCATATATTTT	CASSIGPGISGNTIYF
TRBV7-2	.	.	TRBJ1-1	TGTGCCAGCAGCTTAGATAGGACTGAAACTTTCTTT	CASSLDRTETFF
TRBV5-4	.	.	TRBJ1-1	TGTGCCAGCACCATCATACAGGGTAGTCCTGAAGCTTTCTTT	CASTIIQGSPEAFF
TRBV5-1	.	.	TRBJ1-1	TGCGCCAGCAGGGGTAGCGGGGCTGAAGCTTTCTTT	CASRGSGAEAFF
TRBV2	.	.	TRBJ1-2	TGTGCCAGCCGGGAGCGGGAGCACTATGGCTACACCTTC	CASREREHYGYTF